This T cell receptor (beta chain) originates from a study of control samples from healthy donors and cancer patients. Sequenced by immunoSEQ multiplex PCR; TCRdb stores in-frame clones only, minus some. The table includes 75,000 to 100,000 clones, around 88% detected once. Per the germline V gene, CDR1 is SGHTA and CDR2 is FQGTGA. The length of the CDR3 is 18 residues. With V trimmed by 0 bases and J by 2 bases, 9 bases remained unmatched. The chain employs TRBV7-3 and TRBJ1-2; 10 bases map to TRBD1. The TCR originated in a man aged 25 to 45 in good health. The sample consisted of blood. Here the CDR3 reads CASSLTALGTGVNYGYTF. The CDR3 nucleotides are TGTGCCAGCAGCTTAACCGCACTCGGGACAGGGGTAAACTATGGCTACACCTTC.